Below, 22 T cell receptor beta chains from the same sample are listed, as sequenced in a study of glioma-infiltrating T cells. The iRepertoire nested amplicon-rescue multiplex PCR amplified TCR alpha and beta CDR3s from RNA. MiXCR, run by TCRdb on the multiplex PCR reads, gives a single entry per CDR3 protein. The profile shows tens of thousands of distinct CDR3 sequences, about 37% of them singletons. What was sequenced was glioma tissue, nonneoplastic brain tissue, or PBMCs (not recorded which). The receptors were sampled from a human donor with low-grade glioma or glioblastoma, undergoing nonglioma brain surgery, or in good health (not recorded which).

Worth noting for this clonotype: A much larger clone lies one base from this, so it may be a read error. The chain recombines TRBV14 with TRBJ2-3; D is unclear. Germline loops: CDR1 SGHDN, CDR2 FVKESK. The CDR3 runs to 13 residues. The CDR3 here is CASRARYTYTQYF. CDR3 nucleotides: TGTGCCAGCAGGGCCCGATACACATATACGCAGTATTTT.

This clonotype came up many times. The chain employs TRBV2 and TRBJ1-5; maybe TRBD1 (5 bases). The V gene lost 3 bases and the J gene lost 2 bases, with 11 bases spanning the gap. The CDR3 covers 15 residues. The germline gives CDR1 SNHLY, CDR2 FYNNEI. CDR3 protein: CASSEEQARNQPQHF. DNA for the CDR3: TGTGCCAGCAGTGAGGAACAGGCCCGCAATCAGCCCCAGCATTTT.

This clonotype qualifies as medium-sized. This chain uses TRBV6-2 or TRBV6-3 with TRBJ1-1; D unclear. In germline, CDR1 is MNHEY, CDR2 SVGEGT. V lost 4 bases to trimming and J lost 0 bases, with 6 bases between them. The CDR3 is 13 amino acids. The CDR3 DNA sequence: TGTGCCAGCAGTTGGGCCCTGAACACTGAAGCTTTCTTT. Amino acid sequence: CASSWALNTEAFF.

The sample holds many counts of this clonotype. The chain recombines TRBV27 with TRBJ1-1, with a possible D match to TRBD1 (6 bases). Trimming removed 5 bases from V and 9 bases from J, with 19 bases in between. Germline loops: CDR1 MNHEY, CDR2 SMNVEV (reference sequence). The CDR3 has 14 residues. The CDR3 loop reads CASSNPSSGAKAFF. The CDR3 DNA reads TGTGCCAGCAGTAACCCCTCCTCGGGGGCCAAAGCTTTCTTT.

The chain recombines TRBV20-1 with TRBJ1-2; 7 bases are a match to TRBD1. The CDR3 has 15 residues. Germline values: CDR1 DFQATT, CDR2 SNEGSKA (reference sequence). V shed 1 base, J shed 7 bases, and the junction held 12 bases outside the gene matches. DNA of the CDR3: TGCAGTGCTAGAGGCTCGGCGACAGGGCCAGGTGGCTACACCTTC. Amino acid sequence: CSARGSATGPGGYTF.

This clonotype was found a few times. This clone may be a read error of a much larger clone one base away. V is TRBV4-2 and J is TRBJ2-7, with D maybe TRBD1 (5 bases). CDR3 length: 14 amino acids. Germline V gene sequence: CDR1 LGHNA, CDR2 YNFKEQ. Deletions cut 5 bases from V and 7 bases from J, with 18 bases between. CDR3 sequence reads: CASSFYWGLGEQYF. The CDR3 bases are TGTGCCAGCAGCTTTTACTGGGGCCTAGGGGAGCAGTACTTC.

The chain recombines TRBV7-9 with TRBJ1-5; no clear D. CDR3 size: 12 residues. The germline V gene has CDR1 SEHNR and CDR2 FQNEAQ (reference sequence). Trimming removed 5 bases from V and 5 bases from J, with 7 bases in between. CDR3 DNA sequence: TGTGCCAGCAGCGTTTATTATCAGCCCCAGCATTTT. Its protein is CASSVYYQPQHF.

The V call is TRBV11-2, the J call TRBJ1-5; D may be TRBD1 (5 bases). Germline values: CDR1 SGHAT, CDR2 FQNNGV. Trimming removed 0 bases at V and 7 bases at J, with 16 bases between. The CDR3 loop spans 16 amino acids. This CDR3 is CASSLDIDRLRQPQHF. The CDR3 nucleotides are TGTGCCAGCAGCTTAGATATAGACAGACTCAGACAGCCCCAGCATTTT.

Of note for this clonotype: A much larger clone differs by one base, so this may be a read error. This is likely a read error, given that the CDR3 carries no conserved phenylalanine or tryptophan at its end. The chain joins TRBV19 to TRBJ2-7, with D possibly matching TRBD2 (5 bases). CDR3 length: 14 amino acids. Germline V lookup: CDR1 LNHDA, CDR2 SQIVND (reference sequence). V was clipped by 4 bases and J by 0 bases, with 10 bases between them. The CDR3 region is CASSKSGTSYEQYL. CDR3 sequence (DNA): TGTGCCAGTAGTAAAAGCGGCACCTCCTACGAGCAGTACCTC.

In the case of this clonotype: No conserved phenylalanine or tryptophan is present at the end of the CDR3, so a read error is the likely explanation. The V gene is TRBV28, the J gene TRBJ2-1; TRBD2 aligns across 10 bases. V shed 3 bases and J 7 bases; nucleotides not matched to a gene: 3. The CDR3 has 14 amino acids. CDR1 is MDHEN, CDR2 SYDVKM, per germline. The CDR3 nucleotides are TGTGCCAGCAGTTTCGCTAGCGGGAGAAATGAGCAGTTCTAC. Its protein product is CASSFASGRNEQFY.

This clonotype was picked up many times. DNA for the CDR3: TGTGCCAGCAGTGAGGGACAGCTTTGGGAAGCTTTCTTT. Encoded protein: CASSEGQLWEAFF. The V and J genes are TRBV2 and TRBJ1-1; TRBD1 matches 7 bases. Germline CDR1 reads SNHLY; CDR2 reads FYNNEI. V dropped 3 bases and J dropped 8; count of bases not matched to a gene: 6. The CDR3 contains 13 residues.

The chain recombines TRBV25-1 with TRBJ1-1; 10 positions match TRBD1. The V segment lost 4 bases and the J segment 10 bases; nucleotides outside the gene matches: 12. From germline, CDR1 is MGHDK and CDR2 SYGVNS. The CDR3 has 15 residues. The CDR3 region has the DNA TGTGCCAGCAGTGCTCCTGGGACAGGGGCTAGTATAGCTTTCTTT. This translates into CASSAPGTGASIAFF.

This clonotype was recorded many times. The rearrangement links TRBV6-5 to TRBJ2-1; D perhaps matches TRBD1 (5 bases). V lost 2 bases to trimming and J lost 8 bases, with 7 bases between them. From germline, CDR1 is MNHEY and CDR2 SVGAGI. The CDR3 is 12 amino acids. CDR3 loop: CASSYRGDEQFF. CDR3 sequence (DNA): TGTGCCAGCAGTTACAGGGGCGATGAGCAGTTCTTC.

This clonotype came up many times. One base away lies a much larger clone, so this may be a sequencing read error. The rearrangement joins TRBV20-1 to TRBJ1-1, with D uncertain. Trimming left V 3 bases short and J 1 base short, with 9 bases between. Per the germline V gene, CDR1 is DFQATT and CDR2 is SNEGSKA (reference sequence). The CDR3 covers 13 residues. The CDR3 coding sequence is TGCAGTGCTAGCGAGCAGCCGAACACTGAAGCTTTCTTT. Translated, it gives CSASEQPNTEAFF.

About this clonotype itself: Being one base from a much bigger clone, this may be a read error. V usage is TRBV27 and J usage is TRBJ1-6, with 7 positions matching TRBD1. Germline lookup yields CDR1 MNHEY and CDR2 SMNVEV (reference sequence). The CDR3 has 16 residues. This chain's CDR3 is CAISESTWTGNSSLHF. As DNA, the CDR3 is TGTGCCATCAGTGAGTCGACTTGGACAGGCAATTCATCCCTCCACTTT.

The sample holds many counts of this clonotype. The V call is TRBV12-3 or TRBV12-4, the J call TRBJ2-2, with D possibly being TRBD1 (6 bases). Between the trimmed V and J ends, which lost 6 bases and 7 bases, there was a span of 12 bases. This CDR3 comprises 13 residues. CDR3 coding DNA: TGTGCCAGCAGGAACAGGGAAATCGGGGAGCTGTTTTTT. Amino acids: CASRNREIGELFF.

This clonotype showed up just a few times. Since a much larger clone is just one base distant, this may be a read error. The V call is TRBV12-3 or TRBV12-4, the J call TRBJ1-5; possible D gene TRBD1, 5 bases. The ends were cut back, 6 bases at V and 1 base at J, with 13 bases in the middle. The CDR3 has 15 residues. The CDR3 region has the DNA TGTGCCAGCAGCTTGGGACCATTGAGCAATCAGCCCCAGCATTTT. This gives the protein CASSLGPLSNQPQHF.

This clonotype was detected ten times or more. This chain uses TRBV27 with TRBJ1-4; D ambiguous. This CDR3 region has 14 residues. Germline assignment: CDR1 MNHEY and CDR2 SMNVEV (reference sequence). V shed 6 bases and J shed 7 bases, with 15 bases lying between them. As DNA, the CDR3 is TGTGCCAGCAGGCCCGGGTTTCGAGGTGAAAAACTGTTTTTT. Its protein product is CASRPGFRGEKLFF.

Comments on this clonotype: The junction and the germline gene differ at one end; a read error may be behind it. The CDR3: CASSSESQENQYF. For the CDR3, the DNA is TGTGCCAGCAGCTCCGAGAGCCAAGAGAACCAGTACTTC. This chain connects TRBV7-2 to TRBJ2-5; D is unclear. CDR1 is SGHTA, CDR2 FQGNSA, per germline. The CDR3 totals 13 residues.

Notes on this clonotype: No conserved phenylalanine or tryptophan is present at the end of the CDR3, so a read error is the likely explanation. The limits of the CDR3 on the DNA are not certain, so only TCRdb's listed CDR3 is given. The V gene is TRBV6-2 or TRBV6-3, the J gene TRBJ2-5; TRBD2 was called by the table and not checked on the DNA. CDR1 MNHEY and CDR2 SVGEGT come from the germline V gene. The CDR3 numbers 15 amino acids, ends counted. The CDR3 sequence is CASSYEGTVQETRYL.

This clonotype showed up just once. A much more abundant neighbour one base away suggests this may be a read error. The rearrangement links TRBV11-2 to TRBJ2-7; no definite D call. Per the germline V gene, CDR1 is SGHAT and CDR2 is FQNNGV. Trimming left V 4 bases short and J 3 bases short, with 10 bases between. This CDR3 is built from 13 residues. The CDR3 loop reads CASSSQPFYEQYF. CDR3 nucleotides: TGTGCCAGCAGCTCTCAACCATTCTACGAGCAGTACTTC.

Comments on this clonotype: The junction shows a germline mismatch at one end, possibly a read error. The chain has TRBV7-8 and TRBJ2-7; the D gene is possibly TRBD2 (5 bases). Germline assignment: CDR1 SGHVS and CDR2 FQNEAQ. The CDR3 spans 13 residues. CDR3 DNA sequence: TGCGCCAGCAGCGGCGGTAGCTCCAACGAGCAGTACTTC. Translation gives CASSGGSSNEQYF.